This T cell receptor (beta chain) emerged from a study of T cell changes during pregnancy in multiple sclerosis. The assay was immunoSEQ multiplex PCR, and TCRdb's table has in-frame clones only and misses some. This sample has under 100,000 clones, with nearly 95% found just once. Losses at the gene ends were 1 base for V and 6 bases for J; bases not matched to a gene: 7. CDR1 LGHNT and CDR2 FRNRAP come from the germline V gene. The CDR3 has 16 residues. The sequences come from peripheral blood, collected in the second trimester of pregnancy. This rearrangement joins TRBV12-5 to TRBJ1-2, with 11 positions matching TRBD1. The TCR was taken from a female donor with multiple sclerosis, enrolled in a pregnancy study. The CDR3 protein is CASGLALGQGADGYTF. CDR3 bases: TGTGCTAGTGGTTTGGCCTTAGGACAGGGGGCAGATGGCTACACCTTC.